The present TCR beta chain was sequenced within a study of TIL therapy for anti-PD-1-resistant metastatic lung cancer. Whole-study context: Tumor harvest preceded PD-1/PD-L1 blockade, followed by nivolumab treatment. Tumors had a median PD-L1 proportion score of around 6.4%.

Sequencing used immunoSEQ v3. Measured with immunoSEQ multiplex PCR; TCRdb has only the in-frame clones, and not every one. The sample includes 55,000 to 70,000 clones, roughly 91% of them seen just once. About this clone itself: Its antigen remains unknown.

Time point in this sample: pre-treatment sample, taken before nivolumab and TIL therapy. Enrollment ran from 2017 to early 2020. Study results and limitations: After infusion, TIL clonotypes partly replaced peripheral T cells and declined over months.

V lost 1 base to trimming and J lost 7 bases, with 8 bases between them. Germline V gene sequence: CDR1 LGHDT, CDR2 YNNKEL (reference sequence). The CDR3 runs to 14 residues. This chain uses TRBV3-1 (or the pseudogene TRBV3-2) with TRBJ1-6; D is ambiguous. The sequence came from a person aged 25-79 years with non-small cell lung cancer. Sequencing was performed on blood, taken at baseline. The CDR3 DNA is TGTGCCAGCAGCCAAGCAACCACCAATTCACCCCTCCACTTT. Translation gives CASSQATTNSPLHF.